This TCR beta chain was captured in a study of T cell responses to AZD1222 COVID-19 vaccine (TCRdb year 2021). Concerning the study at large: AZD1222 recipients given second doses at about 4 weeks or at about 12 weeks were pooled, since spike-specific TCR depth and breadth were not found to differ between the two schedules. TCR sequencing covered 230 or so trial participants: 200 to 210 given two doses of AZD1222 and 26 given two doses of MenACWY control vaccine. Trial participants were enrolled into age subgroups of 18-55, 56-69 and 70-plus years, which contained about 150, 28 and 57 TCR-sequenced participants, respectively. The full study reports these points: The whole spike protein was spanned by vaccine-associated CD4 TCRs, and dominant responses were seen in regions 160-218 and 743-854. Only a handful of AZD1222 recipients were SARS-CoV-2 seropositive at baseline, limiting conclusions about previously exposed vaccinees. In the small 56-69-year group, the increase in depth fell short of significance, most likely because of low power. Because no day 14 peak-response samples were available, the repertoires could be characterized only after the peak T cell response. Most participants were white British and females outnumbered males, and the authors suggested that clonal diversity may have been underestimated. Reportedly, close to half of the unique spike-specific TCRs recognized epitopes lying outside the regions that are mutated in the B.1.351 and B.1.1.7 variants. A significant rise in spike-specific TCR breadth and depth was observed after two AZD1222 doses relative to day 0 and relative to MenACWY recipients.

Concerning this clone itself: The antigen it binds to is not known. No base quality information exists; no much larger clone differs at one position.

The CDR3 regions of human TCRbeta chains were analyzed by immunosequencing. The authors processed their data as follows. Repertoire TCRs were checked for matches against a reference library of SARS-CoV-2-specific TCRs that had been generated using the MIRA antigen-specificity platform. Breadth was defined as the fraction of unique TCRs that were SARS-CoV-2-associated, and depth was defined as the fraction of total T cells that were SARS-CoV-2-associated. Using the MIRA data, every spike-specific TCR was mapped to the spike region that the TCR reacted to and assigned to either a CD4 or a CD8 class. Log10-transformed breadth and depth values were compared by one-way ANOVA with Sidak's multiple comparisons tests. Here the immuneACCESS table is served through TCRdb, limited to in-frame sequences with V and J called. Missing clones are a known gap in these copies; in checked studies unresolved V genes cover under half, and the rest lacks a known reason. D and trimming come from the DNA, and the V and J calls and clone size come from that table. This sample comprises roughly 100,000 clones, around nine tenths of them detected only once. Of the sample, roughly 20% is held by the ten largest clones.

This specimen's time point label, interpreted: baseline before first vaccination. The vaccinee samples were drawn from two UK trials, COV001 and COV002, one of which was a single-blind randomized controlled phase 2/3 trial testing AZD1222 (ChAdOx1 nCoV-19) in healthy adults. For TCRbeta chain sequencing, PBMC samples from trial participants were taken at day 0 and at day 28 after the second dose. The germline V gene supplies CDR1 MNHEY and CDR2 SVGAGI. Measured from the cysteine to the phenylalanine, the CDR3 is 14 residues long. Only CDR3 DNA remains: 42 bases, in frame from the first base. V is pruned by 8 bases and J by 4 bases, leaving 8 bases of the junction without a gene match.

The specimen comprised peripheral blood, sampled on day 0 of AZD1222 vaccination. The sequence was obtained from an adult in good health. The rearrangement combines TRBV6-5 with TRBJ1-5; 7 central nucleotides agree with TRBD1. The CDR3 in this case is CASHKSGGNQPQHF. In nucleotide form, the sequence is TGTGCCAGCCATAAGTCAGGGGGTAATCAGCCCCAGCATTTT.